Below are 17 T cell receptor beta chains sequenced from a single sample in a study of PD-L1 blockade in urothelial cancer. The protocol was immunoSEQ multiplex PCR, while the TCRdb copy is restricted to in-frame clones and leaves out a portion. The table includes 75,000 to 95,000 clones, around four fifths detected once. Noted time point: pretreatment peripheral blood. Here the sequenced sample was PBMCs, taken around atezolizumab (anti-PD-L1) treatment. These TCRs come from a man aged 35-49 years with urothelial cancer.

This chain connects TRBV7-3 to TRBJ2-2, with 8 bases identical to TRBD2. CDR1 is SGHTA, CDR2 FQGTGA, per germline. V lost 0 bases, J lost 5 bases, and 5 bases stayed unmatched. CDR3 length: 16 amino acids. This CDR3 is CASSLTGSGSTGELFF. The CDR3 region has the DNA TGTGCCAGCAGCTTAACGGGGAGCGGGAGTACCGGGGAGCTGTTTTTT.

The gene calls are TRBV7-8 and TRBJ1-5; D is possibly TRBD1 (6 bases). The CDR3 sequence is 15 residues long. V dropped 5 bases and J dropped 2 bases, with 13 bases sitting between them. Germline V gives CDR1 SGHVS, CDR2 FQNEAQ. The CDR3 bases are TGTGCCAGCAGCCCCACGGACAGCCGCAATCAGCCCCAGCATTTT. As protein: CASSPTDSRNQPQHF.

The gene calls are TRBV6-1 and TRBJ2-1, with 10 bases matching TRBD1. The germline V gene encodes CDR1 MNHNS and CDR2 SASEGT. V lost 7 bases, J lost 5 bases, and 5 bases stayed unmatched. The CDR3 runs 14 residues. The CDR3 nucleotides read TGTGCCAGCACCCGGGACAGGGGAAACAATGAGCAGTTCTTC. Translation gives CASTRDRGNNEQFF.

The rearrangement uses TRBV7-3 and TRBJ2-1, with TRBD2 identical over 10 bases. The germline CDR1 and CDR2 sequences are SGHTA and FQGTGA. V was pared by 5 bases and J by 1 base, with 5 bases of the junction left unmatched. CDR3 length: 16 amino acids. CDR3 sequence: CASSPSGRNSYNEQFF. The CDR3, as DNA: TGTGCCAGCAGCCCTAGCGGGAGAAATTCCTACAATGAGCAGTTCTTC. The entire variable domain, with the rest obtained from reference TRBV7-3 and TRBJ2-1, is as follows: GAGVSQTPSNKVTEKGKYVELRCDPISGHTALYWYRQSLGQGPEFLIYFQGTGAADDSGLPNDRFFAVRPEGSVSTLKIQRTERGDSAVYLCASSPSGRNSYNEQFFGPGTRLTVL.

The chain has TRBV15 and TRBJ2-5; TRBD1 is a possible D gene (5 bases). Trimming took off 4 bases at V and 3 bases at J, with 9 bases between the two ends. The CDR3 consists of 13 residues. CDR1 and CDR2 (germline): LNHNV, YYDKDF (reference sequence). The CDR3 region has the DNA TGTGCCACCAGCATCCCCAGGGAAGAGACCCAGTACTTC. Protein: CATSIPREETQYF.

V and J are TRBV7-9 and TRBJ2-7, with TRBD2 matching 11 bases. Germline lookup yields CDR1 SEHNR and CDR2 FQNEAQ (reference sequence). The trim removed 8 bases at V and 5 bases at J, leaving 5 bases unmatched. CDR3 size: 13 residues. CDR3 in DNA: TGTGCCAGCCGTAGCGGGAGGGCTGACGAGCAGTACTTC. It encodes CASRSGRADEQYF.

This clone has just one count. This chain's CDR3 is CASSLGGEGSYEQYF. Here the CDR3 DNA reads TGCGCCAGCAGCTTGGGAGGGGAGGGGTCCTACGAGCAGTACTTC. V usage is TRBV5-1 and J usage is TRBJ2-7; 7 bases align to TRBD2. This CDR3 comprises 15 residues. CDR1 SGHRS and CDR2 YFSETQ come from the germline V gene. V was pared by 0 bases and J by 1 base, with 4 bases of the junction left unmatched.

The V call is TRBV28, the J call TRBJ1-5, with TRBD1 matching over 12 bases. The CDR3 loop spans 16 amino acids. Trimming cost V 6 bases and J 5 bases; bases outside gene matches: 8. CDR1 and CDR2 from the germline V gene are MDHEN and SYDVKM. The CDR3 region is CASSPGTGGSYQPQHF. In DNA, the CDR3 is TGTGCCAGCAGCCCAGGGACAGGGGGCTCCTATCAGCCCCAGCATTTT. The whole variable domain, remainder taken from reference TRBV28 and TRBJ1-5, is DVKVTQSSRYLVKRTGEKVFLECVQDMDHENMFWYRQDPGLGLRLIYFSYDVKMKEKGDIPEGYSVSREKKERFSLILESASTNQTSMYLCASSPGTGGSYQPQHFGDGTRLSIL.

The J gene is TRBJ2-7, the V gene TRBV4-3, with D perhaps TRBD1 (5 bases). This CDR3 comprises 11 residues. The germline V gene has CDR1 LGHNA and CDR2 YSLEER. V lost 10 bases and J 5 bases, leaving 12 bases between the germline ends. The CDR3 region is CATVLGDEQYF. In DNA, the CDR3 is TGCGCCACCGTTCTAGGGGACGAGCAGTACTTC.

The chain carries TRBV5-1 and TRBJ2-7; 8 bases are shared with TRBD2. Looked up from germline, CDR1 is SGHRS and CDR2 is YFSETQ. CDR3 size: 16 residues. J gave up 2 bases and V 4 bases, and 11 bases lay outside the gene matches. The CDR3 DNA sequence: TGCGCCAGCAGCCGAGATCCCGGGACTAGACCCTACGAGCAGTACTTC. Translated, it gives CASSRDPGTRPYEQYF.

This chain connects TRBV6-1 to TRBJ2-1; 10 nucleotides agree with TRBD2. V dropped 2 bases and J dropped 12; count of bases not matched to a gene: 19. This CDR3 comprises 18 residues. Germline lookup yields CDR1 MNHNS and CDR2 SASEGT. The CDR3 is CASSESPAWASGRDMQFF. The CDR3 nucleotides read TGTGCCAGCAGTGAATCCCCCGCGTGGGCTAGCGGGAGAGATATGCAGTTCTTC.

The CDR3 nucleotides read TGTGCCAGCAGCGTCCGGGACACCAACCCCCTGGGCTACACCTTC. Translated, it gives CASSVRDTNPLGYTF. This sequence joins TRBV9 and TRBJ1-2, with a tentative D call TRBD1 (6 bases). Trimming took 2 bases from V and 8 from J, leaving 19 bases between them. Germline V gene lookup returns CDR1 SGDLS and CDR2 YYNGEE. CDR3 length: 15 amino acids.

This chain links TRBV23-1 with TRBJ2-7; 10 nucleotides match TRBD1. TRBV23-1 is an open reading frame whose function is uncertain. V lost 3 bases, J lost 3 bases, and 23 bases stayed unmatched. The CDR3 has 21 amino acids. The CDR3 loop reads CASSHTSEGDRGLIHNYEQYF. The DNA of the CDR3 is TGCGCCAGCAGTCATACGTCGGAAGGAGACAGGGGGCTAATCCATAACTACGAGCAGTACTTC.

This chain joins TRBV4-3 and TRBJ2-3; 8 nucleotides match TRBD2. The CDR3 is made up of 16 amino acids. Germline values: CDR1 LGHNA, CDR2 YSLEER. V shed 0 bases, J shed 3 bases, and the junction held 5 bases outside the gene matches. The CDR3 bases are TGCGCCAGCAGCCAAGATCGGGGACTAGGAACAGATACGCAGTATTTT. This gives the protein CASSQDRGLGTDTQYF.

The V gene is TRBV28, the J gene TRBJ2-1; 8 bases map to TRBD2. This CDR3 region has 17 residues. Germline lookup yields CDR1 MDHEN and CDR2 SYDVKM. The V segment lost 7 bases and the J segment 0 bases; nucleotides outside the gene matches: 11. The CDR3 loop is CASTLGMLAGSYNEQFF. In nucleotides, the CDR3 is TGTGCCAGCACCCTAGGGATGCTAGCGGGCTCCTACAATGAGCAGTTCTTC.

The V gene is TRBV10-2, the J gene TRBJ2-1; perhaps TRBD2 as D (5 bases). CDR1 and CDR2 (germline): WSHSY, SAAADI. The CDR3 contains 14 residues. The ends were cut back, 8 bases at V and 8 bases at J, with 19 bases in the middle. The DNA of the CDR3 is TGCGCCAGCCGAAACAAGGACTGGGTTGATGAGCAGTTCTTC. Amino acid sequence: CASRNKDWVDEQFF.

Written as DNA, the CDR3 is TGTGCCAGCAGCTTTCGGCCAACAGGAAACTATGGCTACACCTTC. Translated: CASSFRPTGNYGYTF. The chain carries TRBV5-6 and TRBJ1-2, with D perhaps TRBD1 (5 bases). V shed 2 bases and J shed 2 bases, with 13 bases lying between them. The V gene's germline CDR1 is SGHDT and CDR2 YYEEEE. The CDR3 is made up of 15 amino acids.